This is a list of T cell receptor beta chains from one sample in a study of PD-1 blockade in classical Hodgkin lymphoma. Sequenced by immunoSEQ multiplex PCR; TCRdb stores in-frame clones only, minus some. This sample has approximately 18,000 clones, with more than 75% found just once. Source: peripheral blood mononuclear cells (PBMCs), taken before the fourth cycle of nivolumab. These receptors were obtained from a human donor with classical Hodgkin lymphoma. The CDR3 runs from the conserved cysteine through the conserved F or W. D genes are given only for firm matches. Only some rows state a clone size, as once, few, many or a class for expanded clones.

V gene: TRBV19; clone size: once; D gene: -; CDR3 protein: CASSIRGSYNEQFF
V gene: TRBV19; clone size: few; D gene: -; CDR3 protein: CASEDVAETQYF
V gene: TRBV13; clone size: -; D gene: TRBD1; CDR3 protein: CASSRQGTLSGANVLTF
V gene: TRBV14; clone size: -; D gene: TRBD1; CDR3 protein: CASSRLQGQEAFF
V gene: TRBV9; clone size: -; D gene: -; CDR3 protein: CASSVGRAGYTF
V gene: TRBV29-1; clone size: -; D gene: -; CDR3 protein: CLGPRQGFNSGGTYEQYF
V gene: TRBV7-2; clone size: -; D gene: -; CDR3 protein: CASSSLFHEQFF
V gene: TRBV18; clone size: -; D gene: -; CDR3 protein: CASSPLYSQETQYF
V gene: TRBV7-9; clone size: -; D gene: -; CDR3 protein: CASSFSGNSYEQYF
V gene: TRBV5-5; clone size: -; D gene: TRBD1; CDR3 protein: CASAPGQGDEKLFF
V gene: TRBV2; clone size: few; D gene: -; CDR3 protein: CASSDPGTGNTIYF
V gene: TRBV4-3; clone size: few; D gene: -; CDR3 protein: CASSQEDGKDTQYF
V gene: TRBV2; clone size: once; D gene: TRBD1; CDR3 protein: CASSLTGGLAFF
V gene: TRBV27; clone size: few; D gene: -; CDR3 protein: CASSLGGTGDYEQYF
V gene: TRBV14; clone size: few; D gene: -; CDR3 protein: CASSPNIVAEQYF
V gene: TRBV6-1; clone size: -; D gene: -; CDR3 protein: CASTPYSNYGYTF
V gene: TRBV11-3; clone size: -; D gene: TRBD1; CDR3 protein: CASSLAGPRTGTNTEAFF
V gene: TRBV4-1; clone size: -; D gene: -; CDR3 protein: CASSQDGLTPQHF
V gene: TRBV7-2; clone size: -; D gene: -; CDR3 protein: CASSSQGSTNEKLFF
V gene: TRBV11-3; clone size: -; D gene: -; CDR3 protein: CASSLDIGGIRSTYEQFF
V gene: TRBV14; clone size: -; D gene: TRBD1; CDR3 protein: CASSQGVDRGRWDTEAFF
V gene: TRBV11-3; clone size: -; D gene: -; CDR3 protein: CASSLGPNEQFF
V gene: TRBV6-5; clone size: -; D gene: -; CDR3 protein: CASSLEAEQFF